This T cell receptor (beta chain) was identified in a study of T cell changes during pregnancy in multiple sclerosis. This CDR3 region has 13 residues. CDR1 is SGHAT, CDR2 FQNNGV, per germline. V was cut by 1 base and J by 5 bases, with 6 bases left in between. Produced via immunoSEQ multiplex PCR; TCRdb's table is partial and in-frame only. Here the sample spans around 80,000 clones, 92% being singletons. This sequence originates from a female donor with multiple sclerosis, enrolled in a pregnancy study. The material sequenced was peripheral blood, taken before pregnancy. V is TRBV11-2 and J is TRBJ1-5, with D unresolved. CDR3 bases: TGTGCCAGCAGCTTAGGACGGGATCAGCCCCAGCATTTT. Translated: CASSLGRDQPQHF.